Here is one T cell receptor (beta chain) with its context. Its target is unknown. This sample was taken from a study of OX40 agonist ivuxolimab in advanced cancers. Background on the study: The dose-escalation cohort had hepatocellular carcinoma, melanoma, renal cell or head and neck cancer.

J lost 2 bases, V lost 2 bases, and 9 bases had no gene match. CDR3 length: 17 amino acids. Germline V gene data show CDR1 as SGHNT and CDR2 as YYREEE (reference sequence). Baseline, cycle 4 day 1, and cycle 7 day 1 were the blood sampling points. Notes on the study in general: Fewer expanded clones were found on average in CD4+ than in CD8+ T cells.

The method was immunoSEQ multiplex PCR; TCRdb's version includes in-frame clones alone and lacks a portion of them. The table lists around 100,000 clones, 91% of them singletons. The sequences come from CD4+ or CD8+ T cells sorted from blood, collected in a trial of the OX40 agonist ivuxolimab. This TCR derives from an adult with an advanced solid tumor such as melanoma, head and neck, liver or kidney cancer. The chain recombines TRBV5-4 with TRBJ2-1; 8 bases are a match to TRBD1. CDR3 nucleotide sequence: TGTGCCAGCAGCTTATCGGACAGGGCAGGTACCTACAATGAGCAGTTCTTC. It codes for CASSLSDRAGTYNEQFF.